The 16 T cell receptor beta chains below were found in one sample sequenced in a study of shared clonotypes between healthy human individuals. Generated by immunoSEQ multiplex PCR, the TCRdb table keeps only in-frame clones and is missing some. The data show approximately 1.1 million clones, 75% to 80% seen once. The source material was memory CD4+ T cells from PBMCs. The subset is: CD45RA-negative fraction. The receptor source for this set is a man aged 18 to 29 in good health. Some clones in this sample may be carry-over from other donors' samples.

The J gene is TRBJ1-2, the V gene TRBV28; D ambiguous. Germline CDR1 and CDR2: MDHEN and SYDVKM. Trimming removed 3 bases from V and 2 bases from J, with 10 bases in between. The CDR3 is 14 amino acids. CDR3 sequence: CASSFHGSNYGYTF. CDR3 coding DNA: TGTGCCAGCAGTTTCCATGGGTCAAACTATGGCTACACCTTC.

This sequence joins TRBV21-1 and TRBJ2-2. TRBV21-1 is reported as a pseudogene. The CDR3 is made up of 12 amino acids. In nucleotides, the CDR3 is TGTGCCAGCAAGCAAGGGTCCGGGGAGCTGTTTTTT. The encoded protein is CASKQGSGELFF.

The chain is built from TRBV9 and TRBJ2-2; 8 bases map to TRBD2. This CDR3 is built from 16 residues. V gave up 3 bases and J gave up 1 base; unmatched junction bases: 5. Germline V gene lookup returns CDR1 SGDLS and CDR2 YYNGEE. The CDR3 bases are TGTGCCAGCAGCGGGGCGGGAGGAGGGAACACCGGGGAGCTGTTTTTT. It specifies CASSGAGGGNTGELFF.

The rearrangement joins TRBV6-6 to TRBJ2-2, with 10 bases lining up with TRBD2. The CDR3 has 16 residues. With V trimmed by 6 bases and J by 8 bases, 12 bases remained unmatched. Germline values: CDR1 MNHNY, CDR2 SVGAGI (reference sequence). Here the CDR3 DNA reads TGTGCCAGCAGGACGAGAAGCGGGAGGGCCCCTGGGGAGCTGTTTTTT. As protein: CASRTRSGRAPGELFF.

For the CDR3, the DNA is TGTGCCAGCAGTTTAGTGCAGGGGAATGGCTACACCTTC. Protein product: CASSLVQGNGYTF. The chain combines TRBV27 with TRBJ1-2; D might be TRBD1 (6 bases). The CDR3 consists of 13 residues. V was shortened by 2 bases and J by 6 bases, with 10 bases between the two germline ends. CDR1 and CDR2 (germline): MNHEY, SMNVEV (reference sequence).

The V gene is TRBV19, the J gene TRBJ1-5; D may be TRBD1 (5 bases). The CDR3 totals 13 residues. Trimming stripped 9 bases from V and 2 bases from J, with 11 bases between. CDR1 LNHDA and CDR2 SQIVND come from the germline V gene (reference sequence). CDR3 coding DNA: TGTGCCAGCACGGGGGTGGGCAATCAGCCCCAGCATTTT. This encodes CASTGVGNQPQHF.

The chain recombines TRBV27 with TRBJ2-5; TRBD1 aligns across 8 bases. J gave up 2 bases and V 6 bases, and 14 bases lay outside the gene matches. Germline V gene sequence: CDR1 MNHEY, CDR2 SMNVEV (reference sequence). This CDR3 is built from 17 residues. The CDR3 DNA reads as TGTGCCAGCAGCAGTCTAGGACAGGGCAGGAAGCAAGAGACCCAGTACTTC. This gives the protein CASSSLGQGRKQETQYF.

There are a few counts of this clone. The J gene is TRBJ2-7, the V gene TRBV27, with D tentatively TRBD2 (6 bases). CDR1 is MNHEY, CDR2 SMNVEV, per germline (reference sequence). This CDR3 contains 18 residues. V gave up 6 bases and J gave up 8 bases, with 32 bases separating them. CDR3 coding DNA: TGTGCCAGCAGCTTACGGACTAATGAAGCGGAGCCCCTCTCAAAGCAGTACTTC. This encodes CASSLRTNEAEPLSKQYF.

V and J are TRBV2 and TRBJ2-1; 14 bases are shared with TRBD2. CDR3 length: 14 residues. The germline gives CDR1 SNHLY, CDR2 FYNNEI. V lost 4 bases, J lost 8 bases, and 1 base stayed unmatched. As DNA, the CDR3 is TGTGCCAGCAGTGGGGGACTAGCGGGAGATGAGCAGTTCTTC. Residues: CASSGGLAGDEQFF.

This clone came up once. The chain recombines TRBV28 with TRBJ2-1; D uncertain. The germline V gene encodes CDR1 MDHEN and CDR2 SYDVKM. V lost 6 bases and J lost 7, with 19 bases in between. The CDR3 is 15 residues long. Here the CDR3 DNA reads TGTGCCAGCAGATTTGGGCAGCAACTAAATAATGAGCAGTTCTTC. It encodes CASRFGQQLNNEQFF.

This clone was found once. V usage is TRBV18 and J usage is TRBJ1-2; tentatively, D is TRBD1 (5 bases). With 6 bases removed from V and 0 bases from J, the gap between germline ends came to 14 bases. This CDR3 comprises 15 residues. CDR1 KGHSH and CDR2 LQKENI come from the germline V gene. The CDR3 region is CASSPDRLANYGYTF. The CDR3 nucleotides are TGTGCCAGCTCGCCCGACAGACTGGCTAACTATGGCTACACCTTC.

The V and J genes are TRBV15 and TRBJ1-4; D gene ambiguous. The V end was cut by 0 bases, the J end by 4 bases, with 6 bases between. CDR1 and CDR2 from the germline V gene are LNHNV and YYDKDF (reference sequence). This CDR3 has 14 amino acids. CDR3 sequence reads: CATSRDVYNEKLFF. CDR3 coding DNA: TGTGCCACCAGCAGAGATGTATATAATGAAAAACTGTTTTTT.

V and J are TRBV6-5 and TRBJ1-5; D gene ambiguous. The CDR3 extends over 15 amino acids. CDR1 and CDR2 (germline): MNHEY, SVGAGI. Trimming removed 10 bases at V and 3 bases at J, with 19 bases between. The DNA for the CDR3 is TGTGCCACCCTTGGTATGATTGATTTCAATCAGCCCCAGCATTTT. Residues: CATLGMIDFNQPQHF.

With regard to this clone: The junction differs from germline at one of its ends, possibly a read error. This sequence joins TRBV19 and TRBJ1-2; 8 bases align to TRBD1. Per the germline V gene, CDR1 is LNHDA and CDR2 is SQIVND (reference sequence). CDR3 length equals 11 residues. CDR3 DNA sequence: TGTGCCAGTAGGCTCCAGGGGGCACCAGCCTTC. This translates into CASRLQGAPAF.

The genes are TRBV19 and TRBJ2-7, with D perhaps given as TRBD1 or TRBD2 (6 bases each). Deletions cut 4 bases from V and 5 bases from J, with 9 bases between. Germline V lookup: CDR1 LNHDA, CDR2 SQIVND (reference sequence). The CDR3 extends over 12 amino acids. CDR3 in DNA: TGTGCCAGTAGTAGGCGGGACAACGAGCAGTACTTC. Translation: CASSRRDNEQYF.

V gene TRBV4-2 combines with J gene TRBJ2-3; D gene uncertain. The germline V gene has CDR1 LGHNA and CDR2 YNFKEQ. Deletions cut 2 bases from V and 1 base from J, with 7 bases between. This CDR3 is built from 14 residues. CDR3 nucleotides: TGTGCCAGCAGCCAAAGAATACGCACAGATACGCAGTATTTT. This sequence encodes CASSQRIRTDTQYF.